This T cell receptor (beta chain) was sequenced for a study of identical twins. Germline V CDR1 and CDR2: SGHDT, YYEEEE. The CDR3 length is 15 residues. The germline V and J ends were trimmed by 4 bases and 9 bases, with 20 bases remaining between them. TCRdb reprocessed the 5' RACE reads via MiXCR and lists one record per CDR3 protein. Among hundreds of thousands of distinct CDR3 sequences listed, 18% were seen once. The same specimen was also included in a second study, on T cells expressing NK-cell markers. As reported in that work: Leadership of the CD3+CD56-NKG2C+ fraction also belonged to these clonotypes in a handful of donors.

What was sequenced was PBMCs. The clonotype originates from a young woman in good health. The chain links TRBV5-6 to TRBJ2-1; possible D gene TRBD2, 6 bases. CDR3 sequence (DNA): TGTGCCAGCAGCCTCATGGTAGGGCGGGATGGTGAGCAGTTCTTC. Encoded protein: CASSLMVGRDGEQFF.